The source of this T cell receptor beta chain is a study of spatial heterogeneity in lung cancer (dated by TCRdb to about 2019). In the study overall: More beta-chain than alpha-chain transcripts were consistently detected, likely reflecting higher beta-chain transcript abundance. At surgery, both alpha and beta chains were TCR-sequenced in more than 200 tumor regions, about 64 matched nontumor lung samples and 50 to 60 PBMC samples. TCR repertoire features were related to nonsynonymous mutation counts determined by whole-exome sequencing of tumor tissue. In tumor regions, TCR transcript counts showed a strong correlation with a T cell transcriptional module score derived from matched bulk RNA-seq. In the raw uncorrected reads, each unique combination of TCR and UMI appeared on average more than ten times. TCR alpha and beta repertoires were quantitatively compared across multiple tumor regions, matched nontumor lung and blood in non-small cell lung cancer. Results and caveats for the whole study, not just this receptor: The tumor nonsynonymous mutation count correlated with the number of expanded alpha and beta TCRs within the tumor. Additional single-cell paired TCR alpha and beta sequencing was considered necessary to confirm, at a functional level, the hypothesis that regional TCRs recognize regional mutations. TCR-seq coverage of tumor T cells was estimated to be only approximately 7% for alpha chains and roughly 14% for beta chains. Counts of ubiquitous and regional expanded TCRs correlated with counts of ubiquitous and regional nonsynonymous mutations, respectively.

Reading from cysteine to phenylalanine, the CDR3 counts 14 amino acids. Only the CDR3 DNA stays, 42 bases, in frame from base 1. Based on the germline V gene (reference sequence), the CDR1 and CDR2 sequences are SEHNR and FQNEAQ. This clonotype was counted at least ten times. The clone's antigen remains unknown. At one of its ends the junction is not consistent with the germline gene, which may arise from a read error. Explained via the paper, the time point label denotes: sample taken at primary tumor resection. Samples were obtained from about 69 patients with early-stage, untreated non-small cell lung cancer from the lung TRACERx cohort. Whole RNA extracted from tumor and nontumor lung tissue, or from cryopreserved PBMC samples, was used for TCR sequencing without cell sorting. Only patients with enough RNA available from two or more tumor regions were chosen for TCR sequencing. Before selection, tumor and adjacent nontumor lung specimens were reviewed by a lung pathologist.

The library was generated by 5' RACE. The listed sequencing device is NextSeq 500. In the TCR library protocol, a unique molecular identifier was attached to each TCR cDNA molecule so that PCR and sequencing errors could be corrected. The source study handled its data this way. TCR identification, UMI-based error correction and CDR3 extraction were performed with Decombinator tools. TCRs above a frequency of 2 per 1,000, corresponding to the top 1% of the tumor frequency distribution, were defined as expanded. Expanded tumor TCRs were classed as regional if statistically deemed absent (corrected P<0.05) from at least one tumor region, otherwise ubiquitous. Renyi diversity was computed with the R vegan package after each repertoire had been subsampled 100 times to 5,000 TCRs. To build CDR3 similarity networks, amino acid triplet string-kernel similarity was used, and CDR3s were connected when their pairwise similarity was above 0.82. The public sequencing data were trimmed at Q25 with fastp and processed into clonotypes with MiXCR by TCRdb, which kept only in-frame beta chains. Records with the same CDR3 protein are collapsed into one entry carrying the most frequent genes and DNA. TCRdb, not the original authors, processed these V and J calls. The sample contains about 24,000 distinct CDR3 sequences, roughly 10% of them found a single time. The ten largest make up over 7.5% of the sample.

The origin of this receptor is a male donor with early-stage non-small cell lung cancer. Material: lung tumor tissue, obtained at surgery. The rearranged segments are TRBV7-9 and TRBJ1-5; the D region possibly corresponds to TRBD1 (5 bases align). CDR3 sequence: CASGDHFSDQPQHF. The DNA sequence is as follows: TGTGCCAGCGGGGACCATTTTAGCGATCAGCCCCAGCATTTT.